This note documents a single TCR beta chain sequence. Documented time point: first of two pre-therapy site-matched biopsies two to three months apart. The sample belongs to a study of T cells in tumors after PD-1 blockade. The V gene's germline CDR1 is SGHVS and CDR2 FQNEAQ. The CDR3 covers 18 residues. Trimming at V came to 5 bases and at J to 8 bases, leaving 17 bases not matched to a gene. Only in-frame clones appear in the TCRdb table, and some are missing; sequencing was by immunoSEQ multiplex PCR. The data hold 4,000 to 5,000 clones, with 73% observed a single time. The sequence came from a human donor with basal cell carcinoma. The chain uses TRBV7-8 and TRBJ2-1, with TRBD2 identical over 11 bases. The source material was tumor tissue, sampled before anti-PD-1 treatment. The DNA for the CDR3 is TGTGCCAGCAGCGAACTAGCCCCGGGACTAGCGGTCCACTATGAGCAGTTCTTC. It specifies CASSELAPGLAVHYEQFF.